A single sample is the source of the 21 T cell receptor beta chains below, sequenced in a study of vaccination and CD4 T cells after COVID-19. These receptors are not linked to any known antigen. Cultured CD4+ T-cell DNA underwent Oncomine TCR Beta short-read sequencing. From CD4+ T cells that had been cultured, genomic DNA was extracted. TCRdb re-analysed the PCR reads in MiXCR, keeping a single row per CDR3 protein. The profile shows around 10,000 distinct CDR3 sequences, roughly 40% of them singletons. Treatment given: approximately nine-day PBMC culture with coronavirus spike peptide pools or control peptides (ViraFEST assay). Harvesting of the unexposed donor's CD4+ T cells predated the COVID-19 pandemic (2011-2018). Sequencing was performed on CD4+ T cells from blood, cultured in vitro. The receptors derive from a human donor in good health.

This chain joins TRBV20-1 and TRBJ2-7, with TRBD2 matching over 14 bases. In germline, CDR1 is DFQATT, CDR2 SNEGSKA (reference sequence). CDR3 size: 16 residues. Here the CDR3 DNA reads TGCAGGGCAACACCCGGGACTAGCGGGAGTAAGTACGAGCAGTACTTC. Translating it yields CRATPGTSGSKYEQYF.

The chain employs TRBV14 and TRBJ2-7; D is undetermined. V shed 4 bases and J shed 4 bases, with 20 bases lying between them. The germline V gene has CDR1 SGHDN and CDR2 FVKESK. The CDR3 covers 16 residues. CDR3 in DNA: TGTGCCAGCAGCCCCCACGGAGTCCGGTGGTTTTACGAGCAGTACTTC. It translates to CASSPHGVRWFYEQYF.

This clonotype was observed a few times. The chain joins TRBV28 to TRBJ2-6, with D maybe TRBD1 (7 bases). Trimming pared 5 bases from V and 0 bases from J, leaving 17 bases between. There are 18 residues in the CDR3. Per the germline V gene, CDR1 is MDHEN and CDR2 is SYDVKM. The CDR3 region has the DNA TGTGCCAGCAGTCCGGCGGGACAGTTGTTCTCTGGGGCCAACGTCCTGACTTTC. This encodes CASSPAGQLFSGANVLTF. Drawing the rest from reference TRBV28 and TRBJ2-6, the complete variable domain is DVKVTQSSRYLVKRTGEKVFLECVQDMDHENMFWYRQDPGLGLRLIYFSYDVKMKEKGDIPEGYSVSREKKERFSLILESASTNQTSMYLCASSPAGQLFSGANVLTFGAGSRLTVL.

In DNA form, the CDR3 reads TGTGCCAGCAGTTACGCGGGGACAGGGACTAGCGGGAGCTACAATGAGCAGTTCTTC. Translating it yields CASSYAGTGTSGSYNEQFF. V gene TRBV6-2 or TRBV6-3 combines with J gene TRBJ2-1; TRBD2 aligns across 14 bases. CDR3 size: 19 residues. CDR1 is MNHEY, CDR2 SVGEGT, per germline. V gave up 2 bases and J gave up 3 bases; unmatched junction bases: 9.

This chain connects TRBV11-2 to TRBJ2-2; D is unresolved. V lost 4 bases, J lost 6 bases, and 3 bases lay in between. The CDR3 covers 11 residues. Germline CDR1 and CDR2: SGHAT and FQNNGV. CDR3 sequence reads: CASSSPGELFF. CDR3 DNA: TGTGCCAGCAGCTCCCCCGGGGAGCTGTTTTTT.

In DNA, the CDR3 is TGTGCCAGTAGTATAGCCCGCCGGGGAGGACGCGGCTACACCTTC. Protein sequence: CASSIARRGGRGYTF. The V and J genes are TRBV19 and TRBJ1-2; D is unclear. Germline lookup yields CDR1 LNHDA and CDR2 SQIVND (reference sequence). Trimming stripped 1 base from V and 8 bases from J, with 17 bases between. The CDR3 sequence is 15 residues long. Based on the CDR3 plus reference TRBV19 and TRBJ1-2, the full variable domain is DGGITQSPKYLFRKEGQNVTLSCEQNLNHDAMYWYRQDPGQGLRLIYYSQIVNDFQKGDIAEGYSVSREKKESFPLTVTSAQKNPTAFYLCASSIARRGGRGYTFGSGTRLTVV.

V usage is TRBV6-5 and J usage is TRBJ2-7; D is possibly TRBD2 (6 bases). This CDR3 has 16 amino acids. The V gene lost 4 bases and the J gene lost 0 bases, with 16 bases spanning the gap. Germline lookup yields CDR1 MNHEY and CDR2 SVGAGI. The CDR3 spells CASSSAEGAYSYEQYF. DNA of the CDR3: TGTGCCAGCAGTTCTGCGGAGGGAGCCTACTCCTACGAGCAGTACTTC.

V gene TRBV6-1 combines with J gene TRBJ1-6; D perhaps matches TRBD1 (5 bases). The germline V gene has CDR1 MNHNS and CDR2 SASEGT. The V gene lost 7 bases and the J gene lost 0 bases, with 16 bases spanning the gap. This CDR3 is 17 amino acids long. The CDR3 loop reads CASKLYRPSSYNSPLHF. The CDR3 DNA reads TGTGCCAGCAAACTATACAGGCCGAGCTCCTATAATTCACCCCTCCACTTT.

The J gene is TRBJ2-5, the V gene TRBV19; D might be TRBD2 (5 bases). The V end lost 3 bases, the J end lost 2 bases, and 13 bases lay between the germline ends. The CDR3 runs 15 residues. The germline V gene has CDR1 LNHDA and CDR2 SQIVND (reference sequence). The DNA for the CDR3 is TGTGCCAGTAGTATGTGGGTTAGCGTTCAAGAGACCCAGTACTTC. Its translation: CASSMWVSVQETQYF.

This clonotype turned up a few times. The chain carries TRBV6-1 and TRBJ1-2, with 12 bases lining up with TRBD1. V was pared by 6 bases and J by 3 bases, with 8 bases of the junction left unmatched. Germline V lookup: CDR1 MNHNS, CDR2 SASEGT. This CDR3 is 16 amino acids long. Written as DNA, the CDR3 is TGTGCCAGCAGAGGGACAGGGGGCGCGTGGGACTATGGCTACACCTTC. Protein: CASRGTGGAWDYGYTF.

This clonotype has just a few counts. This chain links TRBV28 with TRBJ2-7; a weak D match, TRBD1 (5 bases). This CDR3 is 14 amino acids long. Trimming stripped 7 bases from V and 2 bases from J, with 15 bases between. Germline assignment: CDR1 MDHEN and CDR2 SYDVKM. The CDR3 is CASNAAGPTYEQYF. Written as DNA, the CDR3 is TGTGCCAGCAACGCTGCAGGGCCAACCTACGAGCAGTACTTC.

The rearrangement uses TRBV20-1 and TRBJ1-6; D is perhaps TRBD1 (5 bases). CDR3 length equals 12 residues. Germline V gene lookup returns CDR1 DFQATT and CDR2 SNEGSKA (reference sequence). The CDR3 reads CSADGGNSPLHF. CDR3 in DNA: TGCAGCGCCGACGGGGGTAATTCACCCCTCCACTTT.

The table lists this clonotype with a few counts. The V and J genes are TRBV7-9 and TRBJ2-7; 7 positions match TRBD2. Germline V CDR1 and CDR2: SEHNR, FQNEAQ (reference sequence). J gave up 1 base and V 1 base, and 4 bases lay outside the gene matches. The CDR3 runs 15 residues. Here the CDR3 DNA reads TGTGCCAGCAGCTTAGGCGGCGGGAGTTCCTACGAGCAGTACTTC. Translation: CASSLGGGSSYEQYF. The full variable domain, with the rest looked up from reference TRBV7-9 and TRBJ2-7, is DTGVSQNPRHKITKRGQNVTFRCDPISEHNRLYWYRQTLGQGPEFLTYFQNEAQLEKSRLLSDRFSAERPKGSFSTLEIQRTEQGDSAMYLCASSLGGGSSYEQYFGPGTRLTVT.

The V gene is TRBV10-3, the J gene TRBJ2-5, with a tentative D call TRBD2 (5 bases). The CDR3 sequence is 13 residues long. V lost 4 bases and J lost 3, with 9 bases in between. The germline CDR1 and CDR2 sequences are ENHRY and SYGVKD. This CDR3 reads CAISVNGEETQYF. The DNA for the CDR3 is TGTGCCATCAGTGTAAACGGGGAAGAGACCCAGTACTTC.

This clonotype was recorded a few times. J is TRBJ1-1 and V is TRBV6-1, with D possibly being TRBD1 (5 bases). Germline V CDR1 and CDR2: MNHNS, SASEGT. This CDR3 has 15 amino acids. Between the trimmed V and J ends, which lost 6 bases and 4 bases, there was a span of 18 bases. The CDR3: CASSQLRRGFTEAFF. CDR3 bases: TGTGCCAGCAGCCAACTACGGAGGGGTTTCACTGAAGCTTTCTTT.

The chain carries TRBV12-3 or TRBV12-4 and TRBJ2-7; the match to TRBD2 covers 14 bases. The CDR3 is made up of 17 amino acids. J gave up 2 bases and V 5 bases, and 8 bases lay outside the gene matches. CDR3 coding DNA: TGTGCCAGCAGTCCACGGACTAGCGGGAGGAGGGCCTACGAGCAGTACTTC. Residues: CASSPRTSGRRAYEQYF.

The chain is built from TRBV28 and TRBJ1-6; tentatively, D is TRBD1 (5 bases). Per the germline V gene, CDR1 is MDHEN and CDR2 is SYDVKM. The V end lost 6 bases, the J end lost 6 bases, and 15 bases lay between the germline ends. The CDR3 is 15 amino acids. The CDR3 DNA is TGTGCCAGCAGAGCGGGAGGGGTTCGTAATTCACCCCTCCACTTT. Translated, it gives CASRAGGVRNSPLHF.

The V and J genes are TRBV6-1 and TRBJ1-1, with D hard to call. This CDR3 has 14 residues. V lost 5 bases and J 7 bases, leaving 17 bases between the germline ends. CDR1 and CDR2 (germline): MNHNS, SASEGT. CDR3 residues: CASSIPGGSSEAFF. The CDR3 DNA sequence: TGTGCCAGCAGTATCCCCGGCGGGAGCAGTGAAGCTTTCTTT.

The rearrangement joins TRBV28 to TRBJ1-5, with D possibly being TRBD1 (6 bases). Germline V gene data show CDR1 as MDHEN and CDR2 as SYDVKM. Trimming pared 6 bases from V and 9 bases from J, leaving 15 bases between. The CDR3 loop spans 13 amino acids. The CDR3 nucleotides read TGTGCCAGCAGCTCAACAGGGTTCAGGCCCCAGCATTTT. Its translation is CASSSTGFRPQHF.

V is TRBV20-1 and J is TRBJ1-3; no clear D. There are 14 residues in the CDR3. Looked up from germline, CDR1 is DFQATT and CDR2 is SNEGSKA (reference sequence). Trimming left V 3 bases short and J 0 bases short, with 9 bases between. The CDR3 DNA sequence: TGCAGTGCTAGTGACGGGGACTCTGGAAACACCATATATTTT. It translates to CSASDGDSGNTIYF.

The V and J genes are TRBV20-1 and TRBJ2-3; 7 nucleotides match TRBD2. Germline lookup yields CDR1 DFQATT and CDR2 SNEGSKA (reference sequence). V shed 1 base and J 0 bases; nucleotides not matched to a gene: 16. CDR3 length: 19 amino acids. The CDR3 DNA reads as TGCAGTGCTAGAGCCGGAGTGGGTAGCGGGTTTACTAGCACAGATACGCAGTATTTT. This encodes CSARAGVGSGFTSTDTQYF.